The following is a T cell receptor (beta chain) sequence with its context. The CDR3 spans 15 residues. CDR1 and CDR2 from the germline V gene are SGHRS and YFSETQ. V was trimmed by 5 bases and J by 0 bases, leaving 12 bases between them. These data belong to a study of cytomegalovirus exposure and HLA in healthy donors. Sequenced by immunoSEQ multiplex PCR; TCRdb stores in-frame clones only, minus some. The repertoire consists of about 200,000 clones, with about 81% occurring once and the leading ten covering around 1.3%. This sequence was found in a woman between 25 and 40 years old in good health and CMV-seronegative. This chain joins TRBV5-1 and TRBJ1-5, with D possibly being TRBD1 (6 bases). The specimen sequenced was PBMCs. The CDR3: CASSDSGVSNQPQHF. The DNA of the CDR3 is TGCGCCAGCAGTGACTCAGGGGTTAGCAATCAGCCCCAGCATTTT.